Presented here are 28 T cell receptor beta chains from one specimen sequenced in a study of blood T cell repertoires in COVID-19. The method was immunoSEQ multiplex PCR; TCRdb's version includes in-frame clones alone and lacks a portion of them. The table includes about 100,000 clones, around 88% detected once. The sample taken for sequencing was peripheral blood. These receptor sequences come from an elderly man with acute or convalescent COVID-19.

The chain links TRBV6-5 to TRBJ1-2; tentatively, D is TRBD1 (6 bases). V lost 6 bases to trimming and J lost 3 bases, with 14 bases between them. The CDR3 has 14 amino acids. Germline V gene sequence: CDR1 MNHEY, CDR2 SVGAGI. The CDR3 sequence is CASSPTGVYYGYTF. In DNA form, the CDR3 reads TGTGCCAGCAGCCCGACAGGCGTCTACTATGGCTACACCTTC.

CDR3 sequence (DNA): TGTGCCAGCAGTCAGTCAGGGAGGGGGCAGCCCCAGCATTTT. Translated: CASSQSGRGQPQHF. The chain uses TRBV6-5 and TRBJ1-5; D possibly corresponds to TRBD1 (6 bases). Germline CDR1 MNHEY, CDR2 SVGAGI. The length of the CDR3 is 14 residues. Trimming took 5 bases from V and 7 from J, leaving 15 bases between them.

This clone was observed a single time. This chain links TRBV10-3 with TRBJ2-7; D uncertain. CDR1 is ENHRY, CDR2 SYGVKD, per germline. Trimming removed 4 bases from V and 0 bases from J, with 7 bases in between. The CDR3 runs to 13 residues. Here the CDR3 DNA reads TGTGCCATCAGTGGCCAGATCTCCTACGAGCAGTACTTC. Its translation: CAISGQISYEQYF.

V usage is TRBV19 and J usage is TRBJ1-1; 8 bases align to TRBD1. V trimming: 7 bases; J trimming: 5 bases; junction bases outside the gene matches: 9. The CDR3 consists of 14 residues. CDR1 is LNHDA and CDR2 is SQIVND in the germline V gene (reference sequence). CDR3 DNA: TGTGCCAGTATGGACAGGGCGAAGGGGACTGAAGCTTTCTTT. Translating gives CASMDRAKGTEAFF.

V usage is TRBV5-6 and J usage is TRBJ2-5, with a possible D match to TRBD2 (5 bases). The CDR3 runs to 14 residues. The germline CDR1 and CDR2 sequences are SGHDT and YYEEEE. V lost 1 base to trimming and J lost 5 bases, with 12 bases between them. The CDR3 DNA sequence: TGTGCCAGCAGCTTGTCGGGAATGGTCGAGACCCAGTACTTC. This translates into CASSLSGMVETQYF. Together with reference TRBV5-6 and TRBJ2-5, the CDR3 gives the full variable domain: DAGVTQSPTHLIKTRGQQVTLRCSPKSGHDTVSWYQQALGQGPQFIFQYYEEEERQRGNFPDRFSGHQFPNYSSELNVNALLLGDSALYLCASSLSGMVETQYFGPGTRLLVL.

This chain connects TRBV30 to TRBJ2-7; TRBD2 matches at 7 bases. Germline V gene sequence: CDR1 GTSNPN, CDR2 SVGIG (reference sequence). This CDR3 is built from 15 residues. Trimming cost V 2 bases and J 0 bases; bases outside gene matches: 7. The CDR3 coding sequence is TGTGCCTGGAGTCGGGGAGGGTCCCCCTCCTACGAGCAGTACTTC. Translated: CAWSRGGSPSYEQYF.

The chain employs TRBV6-1 and TRBJ1-6, with D tentatively TRBD1 (6 bases). With 2 bases removed from V and 7 bases from J, the gap between germline ends came to 12 bases. This CDR3 has 15 amino acids. Per the germline V gene, CDR1 is MNHNS and CDR2 is SASEGT. The CDR3 bases are TGTGCCAGCAGTGAAACAGGACAGCCAAATTCACCCCTCCACTTT. Protein sequence: CASSETGQPNSPLHF.

This chain links TRBV29-1 with TRBJ2-5; D gene uncertain. Between the trimmed V and J ends, which lost 6 bases and 5 bases, there was a span of 13 bases. The CDR3 is made up of 12 amino acids. The V gene's germline CDR1 is SQVTM and CDR2 ANQGSEA. CDR3 in amino acids: CSVARFMETQYF. The CDR3 DNA reads TGCAGCGTGGCCAGATTTATGGAGACCCAGTACTTC.

Only one count was recorded for this clone. J is TRBJ2-5 and V is TRBV5-1; weak D call: TRBD1 (6 bases). Trimming stripped 4 bases from V and 10 bases from J, with 17 bases between. The CDR3 spans 13 residues. Germline V gene sequence: CDR1 SGHRS, CDR2 YFSETQ. The CDR3: CASSLHLETGQYF. CDR3 nucleotides: TGCGCCAGCAGCCTTCACCTTGAGACAGGCCAGTACTTC.

This rearrangement joins TRBV28 to TRBJ2-1, with a weak D call TRBD1 (6 bases). This CDR3 comprises 14 residues. V was pared by 5 bases and J by 2 bases, with 10 bases between. From germline, CDR1 is MDHEN and CDR2 SYDVKM. Here the CDR3 DNA reads TGTGCCAGCAGTCCCAGGGGAACCTACAATGAGCAGTTCTTC. Its protein product is CASSPRGTYNEQFF.

The rearrangement links TRBV20-1 to TRBJ2-7; D uncertain. The V and J ends lost 3 bases and 2 bases respectively, with 11 bases between them. The V gene's germline CDR1 is DFQATT and CDR2 SNEGSKA (reference sequence). The CDR3 runs 13 residues. CDR3 DNA sequence: TGCAGTGCTAGTCCCCCCCCCACCTACGAGCAGTACTTC. Protein: CSASPPPTYEQYF.

V usage is TRBV19 and J usage is TRBJ1-5, with 7 bases identical to TRBD1. The CDR3 is 13 amino acids. Germline loops: CDR1 LNHDA, CDR2 SQIVND (reference sequence). The V and J ends lost 10 bases and 6 bases, in that order; junction bases with no gene match: 9. The CDR3 coding sequence is TGTGCCACTAGGGACAGCGGAGGTCAGCCCCAGCATTTT. Translating gives CATRDSGGQPQHF.

This chain connects TRBV23-1 to TRBJ1-2, with a weak D call TRBD1 (6 bases). TRBV23-1 is an ORF; its function is uncertain. The CDR3 sequence is 18 residues long. Between the trimmed V and J ends, which lost 7 bases and 7 bases, there was a span of 31 bases. CDR3 loop: CASTPPGAPGRRVLGYTF. The DNA for the CDR3 is TGCGCCAGCACCCCCCCAGGGGCCCCCGGGCGAAGGGTACTTGGCTACACCTTC.

The V gene is TRBV19, the J gene TRBJ2-7, with 11 bases that match TRBD1. This CDR3 region has 15 residues. The V gene end was trimmed by 5 bases and the J gene end by 0 bases; junction bases not matched to a gene: 3. Germline-derived CDR1 and CDR2 are LNHDA and SQIVND (reference sequence). The CDR3 nucleotides read TGTGCCAGTAGTCAGGGGACAGGGGGCTCCTACGAGCAGTACTTC. It codes for CASSQGTGGSYEQYF.

This chain links TRBV19 with TRBJ1-3; D not certain. Germline V gene lookup returns CDR1 LNHDA and CDR2 SQIVND (reference sequence). Trimming removed 3 bases at V and 2 bases at J, with 8 bases between. This CDR3 is 14 amino acids long. The DNA for the CDR3 is TGTGCCAGTAGTATGTCGGGTGCTGGAAACACCATATATTTT. This encodes CASSMSGAGNTIYF.

This sequence joins TRBV5-1 and TRBJ2-7, with TRBD2 matching over 9 bases. V lost 0 bases, J lost 2 bases, and 6 bases stayed unmatched. The germline CDR1 and CDR2 sequences are SGHRS and YFSETQ. This CDR3 contains 16 residues. The CDR3 DNA sequence: TGCGCCAGCAGCTTGGGCTTTGCGGGAGGGCCCTACGAGCAGTACTTC. Protein: CASSLGFAGGPYEQYF.

The V call is TRBV2, the J call TRBJ2-7; no clear D. The V end was cut by 8 bases, the J end by 1 base, with 6 bases between. CDR1 is SNHLY and CDR2 is FYNNEI in the germline V gene. The CDR3 extends over 11 amino acids. The CDR3 protein is CASGQSYEQYF. The DNA of the CDR3 is TGTGCCAGCGGGCAGTCCTACGAGCAGTACTTC. The whole variable domain, filled in from reference TRBV2 and TRBJ2-7, reads EPEVTQTPSHQVTQMGQEVILRCVPISNHLYFYWYRQILGQKVEFLVSFYNNEISEKSEIFDDQFSVERPDGSNFTLKIRSTKLEDSAMYFCASGQSYEQYFGPGTRLTVT.

The rearrangement uses TRBV3-1 (or the pseudogene TRBV3-2) and TRBJ1-6; D is undetermined. This CDR3 spans 14 amino acids. With 4 bases removed from V and 10 bases from J, the gap between germline ends came to 14 bases. Germline assignment: CDR1 LGHDT and CDR2 YNNKEL (reference sequence). This chain's CDR3 is CASSPRGLESPLHF. The CDR3 DNA follows: TGTGCCAGCAGCCCCCGGGGTCTGGAATCACCCCTCCACTTT.

The chain has TRBV20-1 and TRBJ1-4; D is unresolved. The CDR3 has 11 residues. With 1 base removed from V and 6 bases from J, the gap between germline ends came to 3 bases. CDR1 is DFQATT and CDR2 is SNEGSKA in the germline V gene (reference sequence). DNA of the CDR3: TGCAGTGCTAGAGTAGATGAAAAACTGTTTTTT. This translates into CSARVDEKLFF.

This clone was counted a single time. The chain joins TRBV5-6 to TRBJ2-1, with D maybe TRBD2 (6 bases). Trimming left V 3 bases short and J 2 bases short, with 15 bases between. The CDR3 runs to 16 residues. Germline assignment: CDR1 SGHDT and CDR2 YYEEEE. This chain's CDR3 is CASSYTRGSTYNEQFF. Here the CDR3 DNA reads TGTGCCAGCAGCTACACCCGGGGGAGTACCTACAATGAGCAGTTCTTC.

This chain links TRBV28 with TRBJ2-7, with 15 bases identical to TRBD2. The CDR3 extends over 18 amino acids. CDR1 is MDHEN and CDR2 is SYDVKM in the germline V gene. V was pared by 5 bases and J by 4 bases, with 12 bases of the junction left unmatched. The CDR3 nucleotides are TGTGCCAGCAGTGATGAGGGACTAGCGGGAGGTCGGGCTTACGAGCAGTACTTC. As protein: CASSDEGLAGGRAYEQYF.

The V and J genes are TRBV5-8 and TRBJ1-1; 11 nucleotides align to TRBD1. The CDR3 is 16 residues long. Germline V gene sequence: CDR1 SGHTS, CDR2 YDEGEE. The junction had 14 bases not matched to a gene; V was cut back by 4 bases and J by 9 bases. The chain's CDR3 is CASSTWTGGQVEKAFF. CDR3 nucleotides: TGTGCCAGCAGCACTTGGACAGGGGGCCAAGTTGAAAAAGCTTTCTTT.

This clone was detected only a few times. This chain connects TRBV21-1 to TRBJ2-7; TRBD1 is taken as the D call from the table, unchecked against the DNA. TRBV21-1 is a recognized pseudogene. The CDR3 runs to 15 residues. The CDR3 nucleotides are TGTGCCAGCAGCTTCCGGGACAGGGGATTCTACGAGCAGTACTTC. Protein product: CASSFRDRGFYEQYF.

The DNA of the CDR3 is TGCAGTGCTAGTTCTGGGGAGGATCAGCCCCAGCATTTT. Encoded protein: CSASSGEDQPQHF. The rearrangement joins TRBV20-1 to TRBJ1-5; D is ambiguous. From germline, CDR1 is DFQATT and CDR2 SNEGSKA (reference sequence). V dropped 3 bases and J dropped 5 bases, with 11 bases sitting between them. The CDR3 runs 13 residues.

V is TRBV5-1 and J is TRBJ1-4; TRBD1 might be the D (6 bases). V was cut by 4 bases and J by 8 bases, with 18 bases left in between. The germline gives CDR1 SGHRS, CDR2 YFSETQ. This CDR3 is 15 amino acids long. This CDR3 is CASSDQGRGGEKLFF. DNA for the CDR3: TGCGCCAGCAGCGACCAAGGCAGGGGAGGGGAAAAACTGTTTTTT.

The chain recombines TRBV28 with TRBJ2-2, with D tentatively TRBD1 (6 bases). The CDR3 covers 14 residues. Germline CDR1 reads MDHEN; CDR2 reads SYDVKM. V was trimmed by 6 bases and J by 8 bases, leaving 16 bases between them. CDR3 DNA sequence: TGTGCCAGCAGCGGTGGGGGCATGGTGGGGGAGCTGTTTTTT. Its protein product is CASSGGGMVGELFF.

J is TRBJ2-2 and V is TRBV4-3; 11 nucleotides agree with TRBD2. After removal of 1 base from V and 4 bases from J, the junction contained 8 bases not matched to a gene. The CDR3 runs 18 residues. Per the germline V gene, CDR1 is LGHNA and CDR2 is YSLEER. CDR3 protein: CASSQVLAGGFSTGELFF. CDR3 coding DNA: TGCGCCAGCAGCCAAGTCCTAGCGGGAGGATTTAGCACCGGGGAGCTGTTTTTT.

V usage is TRBV28 and J usage is TRBJ1-4, with 7 bases that match TRBD1. Trimming took 4 bases from V and 3 from J; bases not matched to a gene: 8. This CDR3 is built from 16 residues. Germline-derived CDR1 and CDR2 are MDHEN and SYDVKM. The CDR3 loop is CASSSPRQGANEKLFF. The DNA of the CDR3 is TGTGCCAGCAGTTCACCCCGACAGGGCGCTAATGAAAAACTGTTTTTT.